These T cell receptor beta chains were read from a single sample in a study of blood T cell repertoires in COVID-19. Using immunoSEQ multiplex PCR, the repertoire was profiled, and TCRdb retains in-frame clones only, with some absent. Of about 54,000 clones listed, roughly 89% are singletons. Sequenced material: peripheral blood. The source is a middle-aged man with COVID-19, enrolled during active disease. CDR3s include the opening cysteine and the closing phenylalanine or tryptophan. The D gene is left open where the match is weak. Clone size is given for some rows only: seen once, a few or many times, or a class if the clone is expanded.

V: TRBV28; size: -; D: TRBD1; J: TRBJ2-3; DNA: TGTGCCAGCAGTCTCGGGACAGGAGACACAGATACGCAGTATTTT; CDR3: CASSLGTGDTDTQYF
V: TRBV6-2/TRBV6-3; size: -; D: TRBD1; J: TRBJ2-5; DNA: TGTGCCAGCAGCAAAGGACAGGGAGGCGCCCTCCAAGAGACCCAGTACTTC; CDR3: CASSKGQGGALQETQYF
V: TRBV6-2/TRBV6-3; size: few; D: TRBD1; J: TRBJ1-1; DNA: TGTGCCAGCAGTTATGTTCCCGGACAGGGGACCACTGAAGCTTTCTTT; CDR3: CASSYVPGQGTTEAFF
V: TRBV30; size: -; D: -; J: TRBJ2-2; DNA: TGTGCCTCCTCGACTAGTAACACCGGGGAGCTGTTTTTT; CDR3: CASSTSNTGELFF
V: TRBV5-4; size: -; D: -; J: TRBJ1-2; DNA: TGTGCCAGCAGCTGGAAGGCAGCGAGGGGCTACACCTTC; CDR3: CASSWKAARGYTF
V: TRBV3-1/TRBV3-2; size: -; D: TRBD2; J: TRBJ2-3; DNA: TGTGCCAGCAGCACCCCTAGCGGGGATACGCAGTATTTT; CDR3: CASSTPSGDTQYF
V: TRBV10-3; size: -; D: -; J: TRBJ2-7; DNA: TGTGCCATCAGTGACAGAACCTACGAGCAGTACTTC; CDR3: CAISDRTYEQYF
V: TRBV2; size: -; D: -; J: TRBJ1-1; DNA: TGTGCCAGCAGTGTACAGTGGAACACTGAAGCTTTCTTT; CDR3: CASSVQWNTEAFF
V: TRBV10-1; size: -; D: -; J: TRBJ1-5; DNA: TGCGCCAGCAGTGAGGGGCATCAGCCCCAGCATTTT; CDR3: CASSEGHQPQHF
V: TRBV7-2; size: -; D: -; J: TRBJ2-1; DNA: TGTGCCAGCAGCCTCGTTGTCAATGAGCAGTTCTTC; CDR3: CASSLVVNEQFF
V: TRBV7-2; size: -; D: -; J: TRBJ2-5; DNA: TGTGCCAGCAGCCTAGTGCTCGGGGAGACCCAGTACTTC; CDR3: CASSLVLGETQYF
V: TRBV2; size: -; D: -; J: TRBJ1-5; DNA: TGTGCCAGCGAGGGGGAGACCAATCAGCCCCAGCATTTT; CDR3: CASEGETNQPQHF
V: TRBV7-2; size: -; D: -; J: TRBJ2-7; DNA: TGTGCCAGCAGCTTACTCGGAGTTGATTACGAGCAGTACTTC; CDR3: CASSLLGVDYEQYF
V: TRBV19; size: -; D: TRBD1; J: TRBJ1-5; DNA: TGTGCCAGTAGTACGGACAGGGTAAGGGATCAGCCCCAGCATTTT; CDR3: CASSTDRVRDQPQHF
V: TRBV10-3; size: -; D: TRBD1; J: TRBJ1-6; DNA: TGTGCCATCAGGGAGGGACAGGGAGATAATTCACCCCTCCACTTT; CDR3: CAIREGQGDNSPLHF
V: TRBV18; size: -; D: -; J: TRBJ1-3; DNA: TGTGCCACCTCGCTCCAGGCTAACTCTGGAAACACCATATATTTT; CDR3: CATSLQANSGNTIYF
V: TRBV28; size: -; D: TRBD1; J: TRBJ2-7; DNA: TGTGCCAGCAGAACAGGGGACCCCTACGAGCAGTACTTC; CDR3: CASRTGDPYEQYF
V: TRBV3-1/TRBV3-2; size: -; D: TRBD1; J: TRBJ2-7; DNA: TGTGCCAGCAGTCTTCTAGGACAGGGCGAGCAGTACTTC; CDR3: CASSLLGQGEQYF
V: TRBV30; size: -; D: TRBD2; J: TRBJ2-2; DNA: TGTGCCTGGAGTGGGCTAGCGGGAGCGGGGACCGGGGAGCTGTTTTTT; CDR3: CAWSGLAGAGTGELFF
V: TRBV21-1; size: -; D: -; J: TRBJ2-4; DNA: TGTGCCAGCAGCAAAGATTGCGGTACGTGCATTCAGTACTTC; CDR3: CASSKDCGTCIQYF
V: TRBV28; size: -; D: TRBD2; J: TRBJ2-3; DNA: TGTGCCAGCAGTTTCGGGCGGGGGGGCCCGGATACGCAGTATTTT; CDR3: CASSFGRGGPDTQYF
V: TRBV7-8; size: -; D: -; J: TRBJ2-3; DNA: TGTGCCAGCAGCCCGCCTAGGTGGGTCGGCACAGATACGCAGTATTTT; CDR3: CASSPPRWVGTDTQYF
V: TRBV20-1; size: -; D: TRBD2; J: TRBJ2-5; DNA: TGCAGTGCCAGTATAGCGGGATGGGTGGAGACCCAGTACTTC; CDR3: CSASIAGWVETQYF
V: TRBV10-3; size: -; D: TRBD1; J: TRBJ2-1; DNA: TGTGCCATCAGTGAGTCCGGGACAGGGATAAATGAGCAGTTCTTC; CDR3: CAISESGTGINEQFF
V: TRBV9; size: -; D: -; J: TRBJ1-4; DNA: TGTGCCAGCAGCGTCGGAGCCGGTGAAAAACTGTTTTTT; CDR3: CASSVGAGEKLFF
V: TRBV2; size: -; D: TRBD2; J: TRBJ2-4; DNA: TGTGCCAGCGGGGCACTAGCGGGAGTTTCCAAAAACATTCAGTACTTC; CDR3: CASGALAGVSKNIQYF
V: TRBV10-3; size: -; D: -; J: TRBJ1-2; DNA: TGTGCCATCAGGGGTGCGGGGCCCAACTATGGCTACACCTTC; CDR3: CAIRGAGPNYGYTF
V: TRBV30; size: -; D: TRBD1; J: TRBJ1-2; DNA: TGTGCCTGGAGTGTGGGGACAGGGAACTATGGCTACACCTTC; CDR3: CAWSVGTGNYGYTF
V: TRBV27; size: -; D: TRBD1; J: TRBJ1-6; DNA: TGTGCCAGCAGTTCAACGGGACAGCCTCTTAGCTCCTATAATTCACCCCTCCACTTT; CDR3: CASSSTGQPLSSYNSPLHF
V: TRBV2; size: -; D: TRBD2; J: TRBJ2-3; DNA: TGCTCTACGGGCGGGGGGTTCACAGATACGCAGTATTTT; CDR3: CSTGGGFTDTQYF
V: TRBV19; size: -; D: -; J: TRBJ2-4; DNA: TGTGCCAGTAGTATTGGAGGGAAAGCCAAAAACATTCAGTACTTC; CDR3: CASSIGGKAKNIQYF
V: TRBV11-3; size: -; D: -; J: TRBJ2-3; DNA: TGTGCCAGCAGCCCATCCCGACCCGGGTTCAGCACAGATACGCAGTATTTT; CDR3: CASSPSRPGFSTDTQYF
V: TRBV5-1; size: once; D: -; J: TRBJ1-6; DNA: TGCGCCAGCAGCTTGGCTGGTCAGGGGCCCTCTTCACCCCTCCACTTT; CDR3: CASSLAGQGPSSPLHF
V: TRBV30; size: -; D: -; J: TRBJ2-7; DNA: TGTGCCTGGACCCCGGACAGCTCCTCCTACGAGCAGTACTTC; CDR3: CAWTPDSSSYEQYF
V: TRBV7-8; size: -; D: -; J: TRBJ1-2; DNA: TGTGCCAGCAGCTTAGAGTTTGGAGGGAGCGGGCGTGGCTACACCTTC; CDR3: CASSLEFGGSGRGYTF